This T cell receptor beta chain came from a study of blood T cell repertoires in COVID-19 (dated by TCRdb to 2018 to 2020). Turning to the overall study: Samples covering the acute and convalescent phases of COVID-19 were provided by collaborators in the United States, Italy and Spain. The prospective study material was composed of cDNA or gDNA derived from T cells, B-cell-depleted T cells, or PBMCs. The dataset comprised deeply sampled blood TCRbeta repertoires from subjects exposed to, actively infected with, or recovered from COVID-19. The repertoires were released in a freely available public database intended as a resource for research on the immune response to SARS-CoV-2. The samples were drawn from the first 160 participants of the ongoing ImmuneRACE study and from 950 to 1,500 subjects provided by 6 global collaborators. Nearly every sample came with metadata listing a de-identified subject ID, COVID-19 status, age in years and sex. Where available, HLA class I and class II types were taken from metadata supplied by the sample provider and were not determined by assay-based typing.

TCRbeta CDR3 regions were amplified from genomic DNA by means of the immunoSEQ Assay, a bias-controlled multiplex PCR. Regarding the original processing steps: The number of nucleated cells in each sample was estimated from the amplification of reference gene primers within the assay. Sequence reads were collapsed and filtered to measure the absolute abundance of every unique TCRbeta CDR3 rearrangement. Productive Simpson clonality was computed per sample as the square root of Simpson's diversity index over productive rearrangements. What TCRdb holds here is the immuneACCESS table cut down to in-frame rearrangements. Part of the clones is not present; checked against another copy, under half of the missing clones reflect an unresolved V gene, and the others are unexplained. V and J calls and clone size follow that table, whereas D and trimming were derived from the DNA. Counted in this sample were 300,000 to 400,000 clones; about 90% of them appeared once. The ten most abundant clones make up 3% to 4% of the sample.

Broader findings and caveats from the paper: The amount of clinical and demographic metadata varied by source and participant and was provided uncurated.

A second Seattle source provided samples from volunteer blood donors who had recovered from COVID-19. Each collaborating institution followed its own protocols to collect whole blood in K2EDTA tubes. Collaborator samples were shipped for TCRbeta analysis as frozen whole blood, isolated PBMCs, or DNA extracted from either sample type. From its cysteine to its phenylalanine, the CDR3 spans 14 amino acids. The only DNA kept is the CDR3, 42 bases in frame from the first base. The germline V gene (reference sequence) sets CDR1 to LNHDA and CDR2 to SQIVND. For this chain, trimming is 6 bases at the V end and 4 bases at the J end, and the number of junction bases without a gene match is 8. Remarks on this clone: Its antigen has not been determined. Nothing much larger sits one base from this clone, and base qualities are not available.

This receptor was identified in a woman younger than 30 who had recovered from COVID-19. The chain links TRBV19 with TRBJ1-1; 7 middle bases align to TRBD1. Sequencing input: peripheral blood. For the CDR3, the sequence is CASSTTGFITEAFF. The nucleotides read TGTGCCAGTAGCACGACAGGGTTCATCACTGAAGCTTTCTTT.